This TCR beta chain was identified during a study of human T cells and chemical hapten exposure. For the study at large: The patch tests put 0.01% DPC on the skin of the upper back and were read 6 days later.

TCRdb analysed the RACE reads with MiXCR anew, one entry per CDR3 protein. The data contain just over 70,000 distinct CDR3 sequences, 11% of them singletons. Germline V lookup: CDR1 MNHEY, CDR2 SMNVEV (reference sequence). Trimming at V came to 3 bases and at J to 3 bases, leaving 8 bases not matched to a gene. The CDR3 covers 16 residues. Time point reported: patch test 3, about 24 weeks after DPC sensitization. Treatment indicated: therapeutic diphenylcyclopropenone sensitization with weekly scalp DPC. The sample in question was whole blood, obtained in connection with sensitization to the hapten diphenylcyclopropenone (DPC). This clonotype originated in a woman in her forties or fifties with alopecia areata. Some clones in this sample may be carry-over from other donors' samples. This sequence joins TRBV27 and TRBJ2-3; 8 bases match TRBD2. This CDR3 is CASSFSSSGRTDTQYF. The CDR3, as DNA: TGTGCCAGCAGTTTCTCCAGCAGCGGGAGAACAGATACGCAGTATTTT.